The 16 T cell receptor beta chains given below trace back to one sample, sequenced in a study of radiotherapy plus CTLA-4 blockade in lung cancer. Profiled with immunoSEQ multiplex PCR; TCRdb holds only in-frame clones, not every one. Here the sample spans tens of thousands of clones, approximately 81% being singletons. The sample consisted of peripheral blood, taken from a patient treated with radiotherapy plus ipilimumab. The source of these receptors is a human donor with non-small cell lung cancer that progressed on radiotherapy plus ipilimumab.

The chain joins TRBV7-9 to TRBJ1-1, with D possibly TRBD1 on 6 matching bases. Germline values: CDR1 SEHNR, CDR2 FQNEAQ (reference sequence). Trimming cost V 5 bases and J 4 bases, with 14 bases left between them. This CDR3 region has 14 residues. The CDR3 nucleotides are TGTGCCAGCAGCCAACAGGGTGTTCTCACTGAAGCTTTCTTT. It encodes CASSQQGVLTEAFF. Using reference TRBV7-9 and TRBJ1-1 for the parts outside the CDR3, the full variable domain is DTGVSQNPRHKITKRGQNVTFRCDPISEHNRLYWYRQTLGQGPEFLTYFQNEAQLEKSRLLSDRFSAERPKGSFSTLEIQRTEQGDSAMYLCASSQQGVLTEAFFGQGTRLTVV.

The chain links TRBV6-5 to TRBJ2-7; tentatively, D is TRBD1 or TRBD2 (6 bases each). The V and J ends lost 1 base and 6 bases respectively, with 10 bases between them. This CDR3 comprises 13 residues. The V gene's germline CDR1 is MNHEY and CDR2 SVGAGI. CDR3 amino acids: CASSYFGGSEQYF. The CDR3 nucleotides are TGTGCCAGCAGTTACTTCGGGGGCTCCGAGCAGTACTTC.

The chain joins TRBV19 to TRBJ2-2; D is ambiguous. CDR1 is LNHDA and CDR2 is SQIVND in the germline V gene (reference sequence). The CDR3 loop spans 11 amino acids. Trimming removed 1 base at V and 6 bases at J, with 0 bases between. DNA of the CDR3: TGTGCCAGTAGTATAGCCGGGGAGCTGTTTTTT. Its protein product is CASSIAGELFF.

The CDR3 region has the DNA TGTGCCAGCACCGTTGACAGGGCCTATAACTATGGCTACACCTTC. Its protein is CASTVDRAYNYGYTF. This chain joins TRBV7-2 and TRBJ1-2; 7 nucleotides agree with TRBD1. The J segment lost 1 base and the V segment lost 7 bases, leaving 9 bases of the junction unmatched. Looked up from germline, CDR1 is SGHTA and CDR2 is FQGNSA. The length of the CDR3 is 15 residues. Looking up the rest from reference TRBV7-2 and TRBJ1-2 gives the full variable domain: GAGVSQSPSNKVTEKGKDVELRCDPISGHTALYWYRQSLGQGLEFLIYFQGNSAPDKSGLPSDRFSAERTGGSVSTLTIQRTQQEDSAVYLCASTVDRAYNYGYTFGSGTRLTVV.

V is TRBV6-1 and J is TRBJ1-2, with D hard to call. Germline CDR1 MNHNS, CDR2 SASEGT. The length of the CDR3 is 13 residues. V was cut by 2 bases and J by 4 bases, with 8 bases left in between. The CDR3 DNA reads TGTGCCAGCAGTGAAATGGGTCCCTATGGCTACACCTTC. This gives the protein CASSEMGPYGYTF.

V gene TRBV6-1 combines with J gene TRBJ1-1; TRBD1 matches 7 bases. With 6 bases clipped from V and 2 bases from J, the junction kept 3 bases outside the gene matches. This CDR3 is 13 amino acids long. In germline, CDR1 is MNHNS, CDR2 SASEGT. The CDR3 loop reads CASRDRPNTEAFF. The DNA for the CDR3 is TGTGCCAGCAGGGACAGGCCTAACACTGAAGCTTTCTTT.

The V and J genes are TRBV4-2 and TRBJ2-6; D is perhaps TRBD1 or TRBD2 (5 bases each). The CDR3 spans 19 residues. V lost 1 base and J 0 bases, leaving 16 bases between the germline ends. Germline CDR1 and CDR2: LGHNA and YNFKEQ. In DNA, the CDR3 is TGTGCCAGCAGCCAAGTGGGGGACGGGGCCCTCTCTGGGGCCAACGTCCTGACTTTC. Protein product: CASSQVGDGALSGANVLTF.

This chain links TRBV7-3 with TRBJ2-1; 7 nucleotides align to TRBD2. This CDR3 comprises 12 residues. The germline V gene encodes CDR1 SGHTA and CDR2 FQGTGA. Trimming took 5 bases from V and 9 from J; bases not matched to a gene: 4. CDR3 bases: TGTGCCAGCAGCCTTAGGGAGGGTGAGCAGTTCTTC. It encodes CASSLREGEQFF.

The genes are TRBV7-9 and TRBJ2-1, with 9 bases fitting TRBD2. The V and J ends lost 9 bases and 7 bases, in that order; junction bases with no gene match: 4. Germline CDR1 is SEHNR and CDR2 is FQNEAQ (reference sequence). The CDR3 has 12 amino acids. CDR3 DNA: TGTGCCAGTACTAGCGGGCCTAATGAGCAGTTCTTC. As protein: CASTSGPNEQFF.

In this sample, this clone turned up once. V gene TRBV9 combines with J gene TRBJ2-3, with D perhaps matching TRBD1 or TRBD2 (5 bases each). This CDR3 contains 16 residues. Germline V lookup: CDR1 SGDLS, CDR2 YYNGEE. V lost 3 bases and J 3 bases, leaving 17 bases between the germline ends. The CDR3 protein is CASSGRGAVSTDTQYF. The DNA for the CDR3 is TGTGCCAGCAGCGGCAGAGGGGCAGTAAGTACAGATACGCAGTATTTT. The full variable domain, its missing parts supplied by reference TRBV9 and TRBJ2-3, is DSGVTQTPKHLITATGQRVTLRCSPRSGDLSVYWYQQSLDQGLQFLIQYYNGEERAKGNILERFSAQQFPDLHSELNLSSLELGDSALYFCASSGRGAVSTDTQYFGPGTRLTVL.

The CDR3 sequence is CASSLPTSTDTQYF. The CDR3 DNA is TGCGCCAGCAGCTTACCCACCAGCACAGATACGCAGTATTTT. The gene calls are TRBV5-1 and TRBJ2-3; no definite D call. V lost 2 bases and J 0 bases, leaving 7 bases between the germline ends. This CDR3 has 14 amino acids. Germline V CDR1 and CDR2: SGHRS, YFSETQ. The variable domain in full, with the rest retrieved from reference TRBV5-1 and TRBJ2-3, is KAGVTQTPRYLIKTRGQQVTLSCSPISGHRSVSWYQQTPGQGLQFLFEYFSETQRNKGNFPGRFSGRQFSNSRSEMNVSTLELGDSALYLCASSLPTSTDTQYFGPGTRLTVL.

The rearrangement joins TRBV6-1 to TRBJ2-7, with 10 bases lining up with TRBD1. The CDR3 loop spans 12 amino acids. The V gene end was trimmed by 9 bases and the J gene end by 7 bases; junction bases not matched to a gene: 6. CDR1 MNHNS and CDR2 SASEGT come from the germline V gene. CDR3 residues: CARLGTGEEQYF. DNA of the CDR3: TGTGCCAGACTCGGGACAGGGGAAGAGCAGTACTTC.

V usage is TRBV5-4 and J usage is TRBJ2-5; D is ambiguous. CDR1 SGHNT and CDR2 YYREEE come from the germline V gene (reference sequence). The CDR3 runs 13 residues. The ends were cut back, 3 bases at V and 5 bases at J, with 11 bases in the middle. CDR3 coding DNA: TGTGCCAGCAGCTCCTCGGAGTGGGAGACCCAGTACTTC. Its translation: CASSSSEWETQYF.

V gene TRBV7-2 combines with J gene TRBJ1-5; 10 nucleotides match TRBD1. Germline V CDR1 and CDR2: SGHTA, FQGNSA. V trimming: 5 bases; J trimming: 5 bases; junction bases outside the gene matches: 9. The CDR3 spans 16 residues. CDR3 coding DNA: TGTGCCAGCAGCCAATCGGGACAGGGGAACTATCAGCCCCAGCATTTT. Translated, it gives CASSQSGQGNYQPQHF.

The V and J genes are TRBV9 and TRBJ1-6; 7 bases align to TRBD1. V dropped 7 bases and J dropped 6; count of bases not matched to a gene: 10. Germline V gene sequence: CDR1 SGDLS, CDR2 YYNGEE. The CDR3 is 15 residues long. The DNA of the CDR3 is TGTGCCAGCGGACCCAGGGGGGGAGGTAATTCACCCCTCCACTTT. Translated: CASGPRGGGNSPLHF.

V gene TRBV5-1 combines with J gene TRBJ2-7; 9 bases are a match to TRBD2. Per germline, CDR1 SGHRS and CDR2 YFSETQ. The CDR3 loop spans 15 amino acids. J gave up 3 bases and V 5 bases, and 9 bases lay outside the gene matches. CDR3 amino acids: CASRALAGTFYEQYF. The DNA of the CDR3 is TGCGCCAGCAGGGCTCTAGCGGGGACCTTCTACGAGCAGTACTTC. The full variable domain, rest sourced from reference TRBV5-1 and TRBJ2-7, is KAGVTQTPRYLIKTRGQQVTLSCSPISGHRSVSWYQQTPGQGLQFLFEYFSETQRNKGNFPGRFSGRQFSNSRSEMNVSTLELGDSALYLCASRALAGTFYEQYFGPGTRLTVT.